A selection of T cell receptor beta chains follows, all from one sample in a study of T-cell memory formation after mild COVID-19. One entry per CDR3 protein results from TCRdb running MiXCR on the 5' RACE reads. In the table there are about 82,000 distinct CDR3 sequences, roughly 13% of which are singletons. Sequenced: PBMCs or a T cell subset sorted from them (not recorded which). These receptors were taken from a man aged 18 to 30 who had mild COVID-19 (a few samples of this study predate the infection). Cell type and time point are not known. Each CDR3 is given with its conserved first and last residue. D genes are given only for firm matches. A row's size may be missing; if present it is once, few, many or a size class.

v_gene	len	abundance	j_gene	d_gene	CDR3nt	CDR3aa
TRBV28	15	few	TRBJ2-5	TRBD2	TGTGCCAGCCTCTCGTCCGACGCGGGGGTGGAGACCCAGTACTTC	CASLSSDAGVETQYF
TRBV7-9	12	few	TRBJ1-5	-	TGTGCCAGCAGTACTAGCAATCAGCCCCAGCATTTT	CASSTSNQPQHF
TRBV11-2	17	few	TRBJ1-6	TRBD1	TGTGCCAGCAGCGCCCTACTTGGACAGGGGGCAAATTCACCCCTCCACTTT	CASSALLGQGANSPLHF
TRBV6-2/TRBV6-3	13	-	TRBJ2-5	-	TGTGCCAGCAGAAGGGCAGATCAAGAGACCCAGTACTTC	CASRRADQETQYF
TRBV6-5	14	many	TRBJ2-5	-	TGTGCCGCCTTCCGGGGGTGGGATGAAGAGACCCAGTACTTC	CAAFRGWDEETQYF
TRBV7-2	19	few	TRBJ2-6	-	TGTGCCAGCAGCTTAGCCCTGGGTTTCCCTATTTCTGGGGCCAACGTCCTGACTTTC	CASSLALGFPISGANVLTF
TRBV5-5	14	few	TRBJ2-7	-	TGTGCCAGCAGCGGCAGCGTACCCCTTTGGGAGCAGTACTTC	CASSGSVPLWEQYF
TRBV14	14	-	TRBJ1-1	-	TGTGCCAGCAGCCTCCGGGGGATATCGACTGAAGCTTTCTTT	CASSLRGISTEAFF
TRBV20-1	13	few	TRBJ2-1	-	TGCAGTGCCACCGTGGGGATCGGGAATGAGCAGTTCTTC	CSATVGIGNEQFF
TRBV16	14	few	TRBJ2-7	-	TGTGCCAGCAGCCCACCGGGGAACATCTACGAGCAGTACTTC	CASSPPGNIYEQYF
TRBV7-9	11	-	TRBJ1-6	-	TGTGCCAGCAGCTTATACCCTCCCCTCCACTTT	CASSLYPPLHF
TRBV4-1	16	-	TRBJ1-3	-	TGCGCCAGCAGCCACCCGCTAGTAGGGTCGGGAAACACCATATATTTT	CASSHPLVGSGNTIYF
TRBV27	16	-	TRBJ2-7	TRBD1	TGTGCCAGCAGTTTCCTTGACAGGGGTGGAGCCTACGAGCAGTACTTC	CASSFLDRGGAYEQYF
TRBV7-8	16	few	TRBJ2-1	TRBD2	TGTGCCAGCAGCCCGCGGGGGGAAAGCTCCTACAATGAGCAGTTCTTC	CASSPRGESSYNEQFF
TRBV27	14	many	TRBJ2-7	-	TGTGCCAGCCGGGGGACGTGGGACTCCTACGAGCAGTACTTC	CASRGTWDSYEQYF
TRBV7-6	15	-	TRBJ2-5	-	TGTGCCAGCAGCTTACGTTTGTCCGGACGAGAGACCCAGTACTTC	CASSLRLSGRETQYF
TRBV6-2/TRBV6-3	14	-	TRBJ1-3	-	TGTGCCAGCAGTTACTCGGGCTCTGGAAACACCATATATTTT	CASSYSGSGNTIYF
TRBV4-3	16	few	TRBJ1-2	TRBD1	TGCGCCAGCAGCCAAGATCGAGGGGGCGCAGGCTATGGCTACACCTTC	CASSQDRGGAGYGYTF
TRBV7-3	13	many	TRBJ2-3	-	TGTGCCAGCAGCTTACGACAGGCGGATACGCAGTATTTT	CASSLRQADTQYF
TRBV5-1	16	-	TRBJ2-2	-	TGCGCCAGCAGCTTGGATGAGACAGGGAACACCGGGGAGCTGTTTTTT	CASSLDETGNTGELFF
TRBV11-2	14	-	TRBJ1-2	TRBD1	TGTGCCAGCAGCCCCATGGGACAGAACTATGGCTACACCTTC	CASSPMGQNYGYTF
TRBV5-1	12	few	TRBJ2-1	-	TGCGCCAGCAGCCCGCCGGGAATGGAGCAGTTCTTC	CASSPPGMEQFF
TRBV13	15	-	TRBJ2-5	TRBD2	TGTGCCAGCAGCCTAGCGGGGGGGGACAAAGAGACCCAGTACTTC	CASSLAGGDKETQYF
TRBV7-2	12	-	TRBJ1-1	-	TGTGCCAGCAGCCAAACGATCAGGGAAGCTTTCTTT	CASSQTIREAFF
TRBV29-1	14	-	TRBJ2-2	-	TGCAGCGTTGAAGATGCGAGCGACACCGGGGAGCTGTTTTTT	CSVEDASDTGELFF
TRBV6-4	15	-	TRBJ2-3	-	TGTGCCAGCAAGCCGGGGGGCCAGGACACAGATACGCAGTATTTT	CASKPGGQDTDTQYF
TRBV5-6	14	-	TRBJ2-2	-	TGTGCCAGCAGCGCGGACCGAGCCCCCGGGGAGCTGTTTTTT	CASSADRAPGELFF
TRBV10-3	13	few	TRBJ2-5	-	TGTGCCATCATGGGGGACGGAGAAGAGACCCAGTACTTC	CAIMGDGEETQYF